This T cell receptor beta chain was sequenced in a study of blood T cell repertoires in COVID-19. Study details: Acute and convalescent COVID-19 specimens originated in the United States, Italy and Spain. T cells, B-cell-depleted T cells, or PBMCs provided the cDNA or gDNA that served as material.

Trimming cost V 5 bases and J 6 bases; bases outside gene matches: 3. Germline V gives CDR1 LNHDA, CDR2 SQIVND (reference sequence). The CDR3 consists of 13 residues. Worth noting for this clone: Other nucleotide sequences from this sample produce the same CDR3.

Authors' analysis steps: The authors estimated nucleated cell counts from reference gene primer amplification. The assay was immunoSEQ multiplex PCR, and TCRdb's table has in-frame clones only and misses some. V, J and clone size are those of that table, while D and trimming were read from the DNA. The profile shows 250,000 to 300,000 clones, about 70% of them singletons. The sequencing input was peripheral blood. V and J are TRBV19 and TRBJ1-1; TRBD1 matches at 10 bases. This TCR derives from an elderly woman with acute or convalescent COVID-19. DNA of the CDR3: TGTGCCAGTAGTGGGACAGGGGTCGCTGAAGCTTTCTTT. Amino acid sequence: CASSGTGVAEAFF.